This T cell receptor (beta chain) was retrieved from a study of blood T cells in healthy people across ages (dated by TCRdb to the mid-2010s). General notes on the study: Template switching captured roughly one uniquely barcoded TCR beta cDNA molecule per two T cells in model experiments. The study measured age-related changes in TCR beta repertoire diversity using deep sequencing normalized with unique cDNA molecular identifiers. Four age groups were formed from the donors: young (average approximately 17 years), middle-aged (approximately 39), aged (62) and long-lived (around 80). To avoid experimental bias, donors of different ages were randomly spread across the sequencing lanes. The study analyzed two additional independent replicas of 1 million unique cDNA reads from the same blood draw for two donors, one aged 18 to 29 and one aged 80 or older. Beyond this particular receptor, the publication reports: Since profiling was done on bulk unsorted PBMCs, naive and antigen-experienced compartments could not be conclusively compared. Because donor CMV infection status was unknown, age-related changes in expanded clonotypes were potentially confounded. A strong correlation was found between observed TCR beta diversity and the percentage of naive T cells measured by flow cytometry. As age increased, observed TCR beta diversity per million T cells dropped in a roughly linear way, and a significant reduction was already evident by age 40. The long-lived group showed more naive CD4+ T cells, fewer expanded clones and increased TCR diversity than the aged group, suggesting age selection. Estimates of total diversity based on one million sequenced T cells were regarded as lower bounds and as underestimates.

The CDR3, from cysteine to phenylalanine, totals 14 residues. Solely the CDR3 DNA is kept, with 42 bases framed from the first base. V was cut back by 1 base and J by 11 bases, leaving a gap of 17 bases between them. The germline V gene gives CDR1 as SGHTA and CDR2 as FQGNSA. A word on this clonotype: Its antigen is not yet known. Within one base of it there is no much larger clone, and no base qualities were kept.

Donors were around 37 systemically healthy Caucasian individuals from Russia aged roughly 6 to 90 years. Each donor gave 8 to 10 milliliters of peripheral blood, drawn into EDTA-treated Vacutainer tubes. Ficoll-Paque density-gradient centrifugation was used to isolate PBMCs, with at least 6 million per sample. Total RNA was extracted from PBMCs with Trizol reagent, with at least 5 micrograms obtained per sample. Naive CD45RAhigh/CD27high T cell percentages were measured by flow cytometry on a PBMC aliquot from every donor. The protocol used for the library was 5' RACE. Instrument used: Illumina HiSeq 2500. A second PCR of about 7 to 12 cycles was performed with a sample-barcoded 5' primer and a J-beta primer mix. A template-switch 5' adaptor carrying 12 random nucleotides introduced a unique molecular identifier onto each TCR beta cDNA molecule. Each sample yielded at least 2.5 million CDR3-containing paired-end reads. All of the RNA was converted into first-strand cDNA using the Mint cDNA synthesis kit, with a TRBC-specific oligonucleotide serving as the primer. Following uracil-DNA glycosylase treatment, a first 18-cycle PCR with universal primers M1SS and BC2_uni_R was performed on all cDNA. In the authors' own workflow: Each sample was normalized by randomly selecting 1 million high-quality reads, each carrying a distinct molecular identifier. Reads with shared molecular identifiers were discarded instead of being binned into consensus sequences. CDR3 identification, clonotype clustering and error correction used MiTCR with a Q25 quality threshold and the strictest error-elimination algorithm. A nonparametric unseen species model with Euler transformation was used to estimate a lower bound on total TCR beta diversity. The raw public data were reprocessed by TCRdb itself: fastp quality trimming at Q25, MiXCR clonotype calling, in-frame beta chains only. Each CDR3 protein appears once, grouped with its most common genes and DNA. The V and J calls here are based on TCRdb, not the publication. This sample lists over 950,000 distinct CDR3 sequences; 45% to 60% were detected once. The leading ten clones occupy around a fifth of the sample.

The sequence joins TRBV7-2 to TRBJ2-5; the D assignment is uncertain and may be TRBD1 or TRBD2, with 5 bases supporting each. The receptor was isolated from a woman between 55 and 75 years old in good health. Sequenced input: blood. The CDR3 here reads CASSLESFLGEQYF. The bases read TGTGCCAGCAGCTTAGAGAGCTTCTTGGGGGAGCAGTACTTC.